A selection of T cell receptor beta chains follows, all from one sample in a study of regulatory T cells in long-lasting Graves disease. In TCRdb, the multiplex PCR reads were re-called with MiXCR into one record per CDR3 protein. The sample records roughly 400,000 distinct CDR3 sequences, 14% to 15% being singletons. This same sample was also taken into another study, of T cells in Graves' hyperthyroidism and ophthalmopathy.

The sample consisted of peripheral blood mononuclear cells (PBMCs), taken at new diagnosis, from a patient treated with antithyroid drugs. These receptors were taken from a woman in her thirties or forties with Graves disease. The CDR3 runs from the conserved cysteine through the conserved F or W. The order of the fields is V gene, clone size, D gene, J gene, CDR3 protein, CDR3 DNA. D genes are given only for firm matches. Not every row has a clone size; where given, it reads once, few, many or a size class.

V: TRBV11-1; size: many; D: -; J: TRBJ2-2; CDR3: CASSLVSSGYTGELFF; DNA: TGTGCCAGCAGCTTAGTTAGTAGCGGATACACCGGGGAGCTGTTTTTT
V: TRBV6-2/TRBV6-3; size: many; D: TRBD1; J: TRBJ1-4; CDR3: CASSYYRDRVNEKLFF; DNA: TGTGCCAGCAGTTACTACCGGGACAGGGTCAATGAAAAACTGTTTTTT
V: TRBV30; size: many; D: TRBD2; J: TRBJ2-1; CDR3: CAWSRLAGGSSYNEQFF; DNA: TGTGCCTGGAGTCGACTAGCGGGAGGTAGCTCCTACAATGAGCAGTTCTTC
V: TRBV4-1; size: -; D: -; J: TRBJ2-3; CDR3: CASSQVLRRADSTDTQYF; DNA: TGCGCCAGCAGCCAAGTCCTCCGGCGGGCGGATAGCACAGATACGCAGTATTTT
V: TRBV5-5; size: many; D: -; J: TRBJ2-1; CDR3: CASSRLSPWEINEQFF; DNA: TGTGCCAGCAGCCGACTCTCACCGTGGGAGATCAATGAGCAGTTCTTC
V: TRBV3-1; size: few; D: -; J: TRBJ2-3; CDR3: CASSLPWAGTDTQYF; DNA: TGTGCCAGCAGCCTCCCATGGGCAGGGACAGATACGCAGTATTTT
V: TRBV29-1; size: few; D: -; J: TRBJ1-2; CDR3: CSVRTEAGYGYTF; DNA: TGCAGCGTCCGGACAGAAGCAGGCTATGGCTACACCTTC
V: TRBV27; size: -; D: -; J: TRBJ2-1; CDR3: CASARTDGYNEQFF; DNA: TGTGCCAGCGCAAGGACAGATGGCTACAATGAGCAGTTCTTC
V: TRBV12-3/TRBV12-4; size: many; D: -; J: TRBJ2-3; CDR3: CASSTPGGGADTQYF; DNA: TGTGCCAGCAGCACACCGGGTGGGGGCGCAGATACGCAGTATTTT
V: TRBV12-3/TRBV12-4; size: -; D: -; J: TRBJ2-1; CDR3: CASSFSEDNEQFF; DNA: TGTGCCAGCAGTTTTTCGGAGGACAATGAGCAGTTCTTC
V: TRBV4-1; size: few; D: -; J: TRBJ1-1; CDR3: CASSQAGARSEAFF; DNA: TGCGCCAGCAGCCAAGCGGGGGCCCGTTCCGAAGCTTTCTTT
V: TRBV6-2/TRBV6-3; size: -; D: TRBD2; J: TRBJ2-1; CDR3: CASRPNPGLDRDEQFF; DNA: TGTGCCAGTAGACCCAACCCGGGACTAGATCGGGATGAGCAGTTCTTC
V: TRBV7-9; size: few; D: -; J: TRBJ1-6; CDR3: CAGSLLRDNSPLHF; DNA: TGTGCCGGCAGCTTATTGCGCGATAATTCACCCCTCCACTTT